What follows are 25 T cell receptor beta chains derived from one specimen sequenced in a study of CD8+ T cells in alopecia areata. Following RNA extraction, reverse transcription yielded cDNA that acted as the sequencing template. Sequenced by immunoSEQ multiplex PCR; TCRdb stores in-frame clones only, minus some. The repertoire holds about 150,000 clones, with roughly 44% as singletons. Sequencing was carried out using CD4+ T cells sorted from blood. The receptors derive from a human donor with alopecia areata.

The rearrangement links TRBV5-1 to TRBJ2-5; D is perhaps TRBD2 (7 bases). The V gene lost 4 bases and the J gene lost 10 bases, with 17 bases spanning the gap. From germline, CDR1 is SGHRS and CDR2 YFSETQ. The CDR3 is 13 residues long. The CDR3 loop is CASSLDRPGGQYF. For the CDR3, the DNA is TGCGCCAGCAGCCTGGACAGACCGGGGGGCCAGTACTTC.

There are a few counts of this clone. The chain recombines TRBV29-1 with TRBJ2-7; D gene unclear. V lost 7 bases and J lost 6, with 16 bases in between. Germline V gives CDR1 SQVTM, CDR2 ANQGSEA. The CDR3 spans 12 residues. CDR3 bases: TGCAGCGCTTGGGCCCCCGGAAGCGAGCAGTACTTC. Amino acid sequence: CSAWAPGSEQYF.

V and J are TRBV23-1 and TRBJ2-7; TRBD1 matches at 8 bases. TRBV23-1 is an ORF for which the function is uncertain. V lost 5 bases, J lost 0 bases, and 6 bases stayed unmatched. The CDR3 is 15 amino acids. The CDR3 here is CASSSWTGPSYEQYF. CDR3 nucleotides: TGCGCCAGCAGTTCCTGGACAGGGCCCTCCTACGAGCAGTACTTC.

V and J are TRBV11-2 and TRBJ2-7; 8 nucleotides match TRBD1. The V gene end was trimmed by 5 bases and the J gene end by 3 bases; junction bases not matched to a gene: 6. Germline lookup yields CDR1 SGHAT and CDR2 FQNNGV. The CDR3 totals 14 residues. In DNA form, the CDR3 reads TGTGCCAGCAGCAAACAGGGGGAACTCTACGAGCAGTACTTC. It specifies CASSKQGELYEQYF.

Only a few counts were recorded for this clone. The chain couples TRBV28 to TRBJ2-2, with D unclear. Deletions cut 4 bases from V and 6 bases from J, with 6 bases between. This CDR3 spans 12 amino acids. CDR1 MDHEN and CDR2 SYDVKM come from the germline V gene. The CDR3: CASSSLAGELFF. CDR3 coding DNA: TGTGCCAGCAGTTCCCTGGCCGGGGAGCTGTTTTTT.

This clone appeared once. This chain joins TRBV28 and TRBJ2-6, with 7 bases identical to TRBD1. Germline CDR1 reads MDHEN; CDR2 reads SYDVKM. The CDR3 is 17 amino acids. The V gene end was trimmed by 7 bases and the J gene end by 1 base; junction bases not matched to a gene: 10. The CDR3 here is CASTRRGLVSGANVLTF. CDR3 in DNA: TGTGCCAGCACTCGAAGGGGGCTCGTGTCTGGGGCCAACGTCCTGACTTTC. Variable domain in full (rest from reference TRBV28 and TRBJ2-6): DVKVTQSSRYLVKRTGEKVFLECVQDMDHENMFWYRQDPGLGLRLIYFSYDVKMKEKGDIPEGYSVSREKKERFSLILESASTNQTSMYLCASTRRGLVSGANVLTFGAGSRLTVL.

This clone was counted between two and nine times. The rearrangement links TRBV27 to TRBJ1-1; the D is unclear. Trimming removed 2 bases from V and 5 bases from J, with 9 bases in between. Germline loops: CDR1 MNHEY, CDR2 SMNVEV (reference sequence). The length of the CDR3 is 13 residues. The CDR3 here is CASSLLRATEAFF. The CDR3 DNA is TGTGCCAGCAGTTTACTACGGGCTACTGAAGCTTTCTTT.

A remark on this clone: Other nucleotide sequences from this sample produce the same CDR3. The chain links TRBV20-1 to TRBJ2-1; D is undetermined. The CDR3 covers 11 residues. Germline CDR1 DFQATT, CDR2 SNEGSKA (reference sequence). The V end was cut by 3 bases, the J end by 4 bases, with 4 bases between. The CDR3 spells CSASGYNEQFF. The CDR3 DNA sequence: TGCAGTGCTAGCGGTTACAATGAGCAGTTCTTC.

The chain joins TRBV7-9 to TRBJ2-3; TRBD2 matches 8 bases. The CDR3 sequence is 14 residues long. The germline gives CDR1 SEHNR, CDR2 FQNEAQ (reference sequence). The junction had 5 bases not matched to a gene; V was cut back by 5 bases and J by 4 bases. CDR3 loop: CASSTGLAADTQYF. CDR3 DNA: TGTGCCAGCAGCACAGGACTAGCCGCAGATACGCAGTATTTT.

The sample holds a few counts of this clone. The CDR3 DNA sequence: TGCAGCGTTGGAGGGAAAAGGAGCTATGGCTACACCTTC. It yields the protein CSVGGKRSYGYTF. The V call is TRBV29-1, the J call TRBJ1-2; no firm D call. The V end lost 4 bases, the J end lost 4 bases, and 13 bases lay between the germline ends. Germline CDR1 and CDR2: SQVTM and ANQGSEA. This CDR3 contains 13 residues.

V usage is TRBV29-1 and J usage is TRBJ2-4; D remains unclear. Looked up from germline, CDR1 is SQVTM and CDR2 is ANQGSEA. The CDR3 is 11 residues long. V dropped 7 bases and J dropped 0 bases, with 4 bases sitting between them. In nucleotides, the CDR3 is TGCAGCGCTCTAGCCAAAAACATTCAGTACTTC. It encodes CSALAKNIQYF. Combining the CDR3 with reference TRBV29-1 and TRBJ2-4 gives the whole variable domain SAVISQKPSRDICQRGTSLTIQCQVDSQVTMMFWYRQQPGQSLTLIATANQGSEATYESGFVIDKFPISRPNLTFSTLTVSNMSPEDSSIYLCSALAKNIQYFGAGTRLSVL.

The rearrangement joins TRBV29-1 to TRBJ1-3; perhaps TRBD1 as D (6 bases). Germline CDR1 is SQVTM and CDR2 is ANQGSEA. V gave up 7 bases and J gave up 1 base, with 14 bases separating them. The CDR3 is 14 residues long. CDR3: CSARRGGSGNTIYF. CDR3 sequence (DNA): TGCAGCGCCCGAAGGGGGGGATCTGGAAACACCATATATTTT.

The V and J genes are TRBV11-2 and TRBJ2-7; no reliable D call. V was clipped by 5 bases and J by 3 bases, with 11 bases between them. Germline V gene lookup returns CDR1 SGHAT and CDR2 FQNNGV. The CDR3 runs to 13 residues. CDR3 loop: CASSHTELYEQYF. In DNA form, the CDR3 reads TGTGCCAGCAGCCATACGGAACTCTACGAGCAGTACTTC. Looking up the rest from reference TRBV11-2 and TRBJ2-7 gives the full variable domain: EAGVAQSPRYKIIEKRQSVAFWCNPISGHATLYWYQQILGQGPKLLIQFQNNGVVDDSQLPKDRFSAERLKGVDSTLKIQPAKLEDSAVYLCASSHTELYEQYFGPGTRLTVT.

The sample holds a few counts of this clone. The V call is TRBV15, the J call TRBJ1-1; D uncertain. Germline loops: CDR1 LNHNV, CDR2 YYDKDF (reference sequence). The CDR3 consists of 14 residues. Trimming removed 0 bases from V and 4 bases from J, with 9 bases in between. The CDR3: CATSRDRVSTEAFF. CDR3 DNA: TGTGCCACCAGCAGAGATAGGGTGAGCACTGAAGCTTTCTTT. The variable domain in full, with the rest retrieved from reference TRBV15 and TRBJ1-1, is DAMVIQNPRYQVTQFGKPVTLSCSQTLNHNVMYWYQQKSSQAPKLLFHYYDKDFNNEADTPDNFQSRRPNTSFCFLDIRSPGLGDTAMYLCATSRDRVSTEAFFGQGTRLTVV.

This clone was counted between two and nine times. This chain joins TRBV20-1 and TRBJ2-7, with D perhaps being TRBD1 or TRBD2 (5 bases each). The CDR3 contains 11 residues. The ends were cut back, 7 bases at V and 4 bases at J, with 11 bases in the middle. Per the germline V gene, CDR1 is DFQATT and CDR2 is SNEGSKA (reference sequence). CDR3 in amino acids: CSVERGYEQYF. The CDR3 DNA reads TGCAGTGTCGAGAGGGGATACGAGCAGTACTTC.

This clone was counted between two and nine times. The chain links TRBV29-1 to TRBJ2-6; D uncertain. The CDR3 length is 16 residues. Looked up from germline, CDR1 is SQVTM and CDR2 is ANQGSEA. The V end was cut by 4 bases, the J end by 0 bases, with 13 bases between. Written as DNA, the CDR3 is TGCAGCGTTGGCGGAACCGGAGTCTCTGGGGCCAACGTCCTGACTTTC. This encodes CSVGGTGVSGANVLTF.

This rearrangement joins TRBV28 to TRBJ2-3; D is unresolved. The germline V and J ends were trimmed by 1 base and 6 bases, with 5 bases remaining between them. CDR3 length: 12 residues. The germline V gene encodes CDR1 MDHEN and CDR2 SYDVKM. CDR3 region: CASSLFGDTQYF. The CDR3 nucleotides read TGTGCCAGCAGTTTATTCGGGGATACGCAGTATTTT.

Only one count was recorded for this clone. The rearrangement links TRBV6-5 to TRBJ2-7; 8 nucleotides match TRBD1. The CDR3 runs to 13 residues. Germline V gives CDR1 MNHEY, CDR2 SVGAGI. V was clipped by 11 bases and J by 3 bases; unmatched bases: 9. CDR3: CAVRDRQSYEQYF. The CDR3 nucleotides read TGTGCCGTCCGGGACAGGCAGAGCTACGAGCAGTACTTC.

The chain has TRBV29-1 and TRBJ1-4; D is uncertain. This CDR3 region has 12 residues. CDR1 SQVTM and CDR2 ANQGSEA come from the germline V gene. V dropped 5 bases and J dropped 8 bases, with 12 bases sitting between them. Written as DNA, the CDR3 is TGCAGCGTTACGGGGAGTCGGGAAAAACTGTTTTTT. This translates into CSVTGSREKLFF.

This CDR3 is CASSLDSEAFF. The DNA for the CDR3 is TGTGCCAGCAGCCTAGACAGTGAAGCTTTCTTT. This chain links TRBV7-9 with TRBJ1-1; maybe TRBD1 (5 bases). From germline, CDR1 is SEHNR and CDR2 FQNEAQ (reference sequence). V was clipped by 5 bases and J by 7 bases, with 8 bases between them. The CDR3 sequence is 11 residues long.

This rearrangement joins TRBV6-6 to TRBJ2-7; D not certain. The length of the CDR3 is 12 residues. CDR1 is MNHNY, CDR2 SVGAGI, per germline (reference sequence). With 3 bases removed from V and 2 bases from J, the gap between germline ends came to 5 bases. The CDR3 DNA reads TGTGCCAGCAGTTATAATGCCTACGAGCAGTACTTC. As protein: CASSYNAYEQYF.

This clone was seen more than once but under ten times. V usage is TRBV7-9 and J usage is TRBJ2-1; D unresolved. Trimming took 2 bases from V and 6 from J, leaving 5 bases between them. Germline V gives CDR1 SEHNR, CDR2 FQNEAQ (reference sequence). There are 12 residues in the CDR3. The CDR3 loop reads CASSLTFNEQFF. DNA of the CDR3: TGTGCCAGCAGCTTAACCTTCAATGAGCAGTTCTTC.

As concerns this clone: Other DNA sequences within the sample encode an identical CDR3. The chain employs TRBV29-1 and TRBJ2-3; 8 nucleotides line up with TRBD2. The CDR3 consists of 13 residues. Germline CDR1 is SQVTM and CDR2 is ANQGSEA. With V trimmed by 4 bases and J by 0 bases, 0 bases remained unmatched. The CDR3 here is CSVVAGSTDTQYF. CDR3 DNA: TGCAGCGTTGTAGCGGGAAGCACAGATACGCAGTATTTT.

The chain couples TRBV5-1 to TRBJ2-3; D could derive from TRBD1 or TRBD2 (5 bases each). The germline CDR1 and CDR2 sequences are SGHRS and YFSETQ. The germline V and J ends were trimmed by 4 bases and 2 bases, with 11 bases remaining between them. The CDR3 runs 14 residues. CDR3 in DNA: TGCGCCAGCAGCCGGGACCCAGTCACAGATACGCAGTATTTT. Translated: CASSRDPVTDTQYF.

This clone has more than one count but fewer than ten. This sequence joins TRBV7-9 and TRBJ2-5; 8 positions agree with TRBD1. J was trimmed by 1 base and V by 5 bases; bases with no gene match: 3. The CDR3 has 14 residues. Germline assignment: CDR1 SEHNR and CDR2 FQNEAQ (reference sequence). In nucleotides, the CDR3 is TGTGCCAGCAGCCTGGACAGGGTCCAAGAGACCCAGTACTTC. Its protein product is CASSLDRVQETQYF. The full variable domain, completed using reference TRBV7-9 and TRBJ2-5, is DTGVSQNPRHKITKRGQNVTFRCDPISEHNRLYWYRQTLGQGPEFLTYFQNEAQLEKSRLLSDRFSAERPKGSFSTLEIQRTEQGDSAMYLCASSLDRVQETQYFGPGTRLLVL.